One sample yielded the 18 T cell receptor beta chains listed below, sequenced in a study of blood T cell repertoires in COVID-19. Sequencing was performed with immunoSEQ multiplex PCR; in TCRdb, only in-frame clones are kept and a portion is missing. The sample lists approximately 390,000 clones, around 87% occurring once. Input material: peripheral blood. The receptors derive from a woman aged 55 to 70 with COVID-19, enrolled during active disease.

The V call is TRBV5-6, the J call TRBJ1-2; D not resolved. The V gene's germline CDR1 is SGHDT and CDR2 YYEEEE. V lost 4 bases and J 5 bases, leaving 12 bases between the germline ends. The CDR3 extends over 13 amino acids. The CDR3 region is CASSGLEVYGYTF. The CDR3 nucleotides read TGTGCCAGCAGCGGTCTGGAGGTATATGGCTACACCTTC. The full variable domain, with the rest looked up from reference TRBV5-6 and TRBJ1-2, is DAGVTQSPTHLIKTRGQQVTLRCSPKSGHDTVSWYQQALGQGPQFIFQYYEEEERQRGNFPDRFSGHQFPNYSSELNVNALLLGDSALYLCASSGLEVYGYTFGSGTRLTVV.

Many counts were recorded for this clone. V and J are TRBV27 and TRBJ1-5; the match to TRBD1 covers 7 bases. The CDR3 length is 14 residues. The V gene end was trimmed by 5 bases and the J gene end by 9 bases; junction bases not matched to a gene: 10. Germline lookup yields CDR1 MNHEY and CDR2 SMNVEV (reference sequence). The CDR3 region has the DNA TGTGCCAGCAGTCTCCGCAGGGGGTTTGTGCCCCAGCATTTT. As protein: CASSLRRGFVPQHF.

The V and J genes are TRBV5-6 and TRBJ2-5, with no clear D. The CDR3 consists of 14 residues. The V and J ends lost 1 base and 0 bases respectively, with 7 bases between them. CDR1 and CDR2 (germline): SGHDT, YYEEEE. Here the CDR3 DNA reads TGTGCCAGCAGCTTGTACGGTTACCAAGAGACCCAGTACTTC. Its protein is CASSLYGYQETQYF.

The chain links TRBV6-5 to TRBJ2-3; 10 bases line up with TRBD2. This CDR3 is built from 15 residues. Germline CDR1 reads MNHEY; CDR2 reads SVGAGI. V trimming: 5 bases; J trimming: 5 bases; junction bases outside the gene matches: 7. The CDR3 DNA follows: TGTGCCAGCAGTCTCAGCGGGGGGGCCGGAGATACGCAGTATTTT. It is translated as CASSLSGGAGDTQYF.

About this clone: Mismatch with germline at one junction end may stem from a read error. The J gene is TRBJ2-5, the V gene TRBV7-7, with 9 bases that match TRBD2. The CDR3 is 15 amino acids. Germline V gives CDR1 SSHAT, CDR2 FNYEAQ (reference sequence). The DNA of the CDR3 is TGTGCTAGCAGCTCCCTAGCGGGGCCTAGGGAGACCCAGTACTTC. It codes for CASSSLAGPRETQYF.

The chain employs TRBV3-1 (or the pseudogene TRBV3-2) and TRBJ2-3; no definite D call. This CDR3 has 13 residues. V lost 2 bases to trimming and J lost 2 bases, with 5 bases between them. The germline V gene encodes CDR1 LGHDT and CDR2 YNNKEL (reference sequence). CDR3: CASSQTLTDTQYF. The CDR3 bases are TGTGCCAGCAGCCAAACTCTCACAGATACGCAGTATTTT.

The chain recombines TRBV6-2 or TRBV6-3 with TRBJ1-1; no firm D call. This CDR3 comprises 15 residues. V was trimmed by 1 base and J by 2 bases, leaving 11 bases between them. Looked up from germline, CDR1 is MNHEY and CDR2 is SVGEGT. CDR3 region: CASSYFGSTNTEAFF. The CDR3 region has the DNA TGTGCCAGCAGTTACTTTGGGTCGACAAACACTGAAGCTTTCTTT.

This clone was detected only a few times. This rearrangement joins TRBV7-6 to TRBJ1-1, with TRBD1 identical over 8 bases. Germline loops: CDR1 SGHVS, CDR2 FNYEAQ. The CDR3 has 14 amino acids. The V segment lost 4 bases and the J segment 0 bases; nucleotides outside the gene matches: 1. The CDR3: CASSSGQVNTEAFF. Here the CDR3 DNA reads TGTGCCAGCAGCTCGGGACAGGTGAACACTGAAGCTTTCTTT. Filled out from reference TRBV7-6 and TRBJ1-1, the complete variable domain reads GAGVSQSPRYKVTKRGQDVALRCDPISGHVSLYWYRQALGQGPEFLTYFNYEAQQDKSGLPNDRFSAERPEGSISTLTIQRTEQRDSAMYRCASSSGQVNTEAFFGQGTRLTVV.

Turning to this clone: Other DNA sequences in this specimen translate into the identical CDR3. V gene TRBV9 combines with J gene TRBJ1-3; D is possibly TRBD1 (5 bases). The CDR3 runs 14 residues. Germline CDR1 is SGDLS and CDR2 is YYNGEE. The V gene lost 0 bases and the J gene lost 2 bases, with 6 bases spanning the gap. The DNA of the CDR3 is TGTGCCAGCAGCGTAGAAGGGGCTGGAAACACCATATATTTT. This encodes CASSVEGAGNTIYF.

The CDR3 reads CAISEALDRGPFEAFF. The CDR3 DNA reads TGTGCCATCAGTGAGGCTCTCGACAGGGGCCCCTTTGAAGCTTTCTTT. J is TRBJ1-1 and V is TRBV10-3; 8 bases line up with TRBD1. V lost 2 bases to trimming and J lost 7 bases; unmatched junction nucleotides: 12. The CDR3 has 16 residues. Germline-derived CDR1 and CDR2 are ENHRY and SYGVKD.

The chain recombines TRBV5-1 with TRBJ1-2, with 8 bases identical to TRBD1. The CDR3 is made up of 16 amino acids. V lost 0 bases to trimming and J lost 8 bases; unmatched junction nucleotides: 12. CDR1 and CDR2 (germline): SGHRS, YFSETQ. The CDR3: CASSLVVGQGAKGYTF. Written as DNA, the CDR3 is TGCGCCAGCAGCTTGGTCGTAGGCCAGGGGGCTAAAGGCTACACCTTC.

The count of this clone is one. This chain joins TRBV9 and TRBJ2-5, with 14 bases lining up with TRBD2. This CDR3 has 17 amino acids. From germline, CDR1 is SGDLS and CDR2 YYNGEE. With V trimmed by 4 bases and J by 4 bases, 9 bases remained unmatched. Here the CDR3 DNA reads TGTGCCAGCAGCCCTGAAAGACTAGCGGGGGGGGCAGAGACCCAGTACTTC. It codes for CASSPERLAGGAETQYF.

The V call is TRBV5-1, the J call TRBJ1-1; TRBD1 might be the D (5 bases). Per germline, CDR1 SGHRS and CDR2 YFSETQ. This CDR3 region has 14 residues. V lost 2 bases to trimming and J lost 1 base, with 9 bases between them. CDR3 sequence: CASSFGGSNTEAFF. In DNA form, the CDR3 reads TGCGCCAGCAGCTTCGGGGGGTCGAACACTGAAGCTTTCTTT.

This clone was recorded once. V and J are TRBV29-1 and TRBJ1-2; D not certain. This CDR3 comprises 11 residues. CDR1 and CDR2 (germline): SQVTM, ANQGSEA. Trimming stripped 0 bases from V and 7 bases from J, with 6 bases between. CDR3 in DNA: TGCAGCGTTGAAGACAGTGGTGGCTACACCTTC. Translating gives CSVEDSGGYTF.

V usage is TRBV2 and J usage is TRBJ1-1; the match to TRBD1 covers 10 bases. The CDR3 length is 15 residues. Trimming at V came to 6 bases and at J to 6 bases, leaving 10 bases not matched to a gene. Germline-derived CDR1 and CDR2 are SNHLY and FYNNEI. CDR3 sequence: CASRNDRGLSAEAFF. Written as DNA, the CDR3 is TGTGCCAGCAGGAATGACAGGGGGCTAAGCGCTGAAGCTTTCTTT.

V and J are TRBV5-6 and TRBJ1-5, with no clear D. This CDR3 spans 13 amino acids. CDR1 is SGHDT, CDR2 YYEEEE, per germline. V was cut by 2 bases and J by 7 bases, with 10 bases left in between. CDR3 in amino acids: CASSLLGEQPQHF. The DNA of the CDR3 is TGTGCCAGCAGCTTACTGGGCGAACAGCCCCAGCATTTT.

V is TRBV4-2 and J is TRBJ2-1; TRBD2 might be the D (6 bases). Germline V gene sequence: CDR1 LGHNA, CDR2 YNFKEQ. The CDR3 has 15 residues. V lost 0 bases, J lost 8 bases, and 14 bases lay in between. The CDR3 DNA reads as TGTGCCAGCAGCCAAGAAGCCCTCCCGGGGGATGAGCAGTTCTTC. This sequence encodes CASSQEALPGDEQFF.

The chain joins TRBV5-1 to TRBJ2-5, with 16 bases that match TRBD2. Germline V CDR1 and CDR2: SGHRS, YFSETQ. The CDR3 length is 17 residues. V lost 4 bases and J lost 5; bases outside the gene matches: 8. CDR3 sequence reads: CASSPGTSGGADETQYF. The CDR3 bases are TGCGCCAGCAGCCCCGGGACTAGCGGGGGGGCCGATGAGACCCAGTACTTC.